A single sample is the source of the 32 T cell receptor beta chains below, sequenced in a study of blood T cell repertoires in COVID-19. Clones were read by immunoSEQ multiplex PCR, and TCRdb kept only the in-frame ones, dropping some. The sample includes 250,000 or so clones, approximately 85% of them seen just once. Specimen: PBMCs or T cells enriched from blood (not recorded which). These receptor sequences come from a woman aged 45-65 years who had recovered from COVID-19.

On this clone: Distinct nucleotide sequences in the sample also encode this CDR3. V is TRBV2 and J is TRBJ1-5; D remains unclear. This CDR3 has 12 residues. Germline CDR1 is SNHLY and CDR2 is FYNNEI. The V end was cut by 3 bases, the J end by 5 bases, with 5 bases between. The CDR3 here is CASSDRDQPQHF. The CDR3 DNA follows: TGTGCCAGCAGTGATCGGGATCAGCCCCAGCATTTT.

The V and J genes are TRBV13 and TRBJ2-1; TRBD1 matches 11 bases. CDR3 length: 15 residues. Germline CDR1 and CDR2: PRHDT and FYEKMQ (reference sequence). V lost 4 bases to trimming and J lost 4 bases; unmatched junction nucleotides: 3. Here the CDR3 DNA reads TGTGCCAGCAGCTGGACAGGGGGCACTTACAATGAGCAGTTCTTC. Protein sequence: CASSWTGGTYNEQFF.

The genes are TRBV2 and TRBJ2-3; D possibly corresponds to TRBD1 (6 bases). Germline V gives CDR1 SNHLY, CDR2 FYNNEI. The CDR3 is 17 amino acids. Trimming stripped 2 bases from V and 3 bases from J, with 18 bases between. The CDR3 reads CASSESGQGLGTDTQYF. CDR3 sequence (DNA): TGTGCCAGCAGTGAATCGGGCCAGGGGCTCGGGACAGATACGCAGTATTTT.

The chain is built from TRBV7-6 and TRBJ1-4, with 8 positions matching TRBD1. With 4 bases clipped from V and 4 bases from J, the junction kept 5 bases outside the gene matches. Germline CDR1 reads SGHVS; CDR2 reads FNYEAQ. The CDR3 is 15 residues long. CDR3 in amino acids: CASSYSTGGNEKLFF. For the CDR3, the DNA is TGTGCCAGCAGCTATTCAACAGGGGGTAATGAAAAACTGTTTTTT.

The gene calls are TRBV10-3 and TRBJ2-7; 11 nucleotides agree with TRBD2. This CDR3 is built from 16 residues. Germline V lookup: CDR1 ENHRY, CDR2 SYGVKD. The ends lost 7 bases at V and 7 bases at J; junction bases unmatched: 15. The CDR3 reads CAITAGTSGPTREQYF. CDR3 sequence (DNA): TGTGCCATCACCGCCGGGACTAGCGGACCTACACGAGAGCAGTACTTC.

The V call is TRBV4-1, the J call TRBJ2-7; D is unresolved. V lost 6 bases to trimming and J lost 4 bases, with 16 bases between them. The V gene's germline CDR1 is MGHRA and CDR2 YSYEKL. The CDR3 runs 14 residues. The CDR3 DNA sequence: TGCGCCAGCAGTCCCAGACTTCCTTGGTACGAGCAGTACTTC. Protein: CASSPRLPWYEQYF.

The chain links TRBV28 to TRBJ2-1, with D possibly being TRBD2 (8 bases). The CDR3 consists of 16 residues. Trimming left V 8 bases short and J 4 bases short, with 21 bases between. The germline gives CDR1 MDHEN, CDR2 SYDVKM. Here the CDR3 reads CASQGELAVRYNEQFF. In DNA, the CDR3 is TGTGCCAGCCAGGGGGAACTAGCGGTGCGGTACAATGAGCAGTTCTTC.

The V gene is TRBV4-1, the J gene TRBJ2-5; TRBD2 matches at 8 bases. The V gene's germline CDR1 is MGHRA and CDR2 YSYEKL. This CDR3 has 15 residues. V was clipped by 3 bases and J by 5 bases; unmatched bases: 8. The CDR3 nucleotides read TGCGCCAGCAGCCACCCCGGGAGGGCGGGGGAGACCCAGTACTTC. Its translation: CASSHPGRAGETQYF.

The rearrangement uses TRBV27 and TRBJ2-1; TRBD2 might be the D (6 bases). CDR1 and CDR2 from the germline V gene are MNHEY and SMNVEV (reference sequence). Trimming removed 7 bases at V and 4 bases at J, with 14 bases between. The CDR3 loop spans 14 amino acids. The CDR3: CASIRAGKYNEQFF. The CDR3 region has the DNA TGTGCCAGCATAAGGGCGGGAAAATACAATGAGCAGTTCTTC.

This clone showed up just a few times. The CDR3 nucleotides read TGTGCCAGCAGCTGGGGACAGCAAGGTCAGCCCCAGCATTTT. Translated: CASSWGQQGQPQHF. The chain joins TRBV5-5 to TRBJ1-5; 7 bases are shared with TRBD1. Germline trimming cut 3 bases from V and 6 bases from J; bases unmatched to any gene: 6. Looked up from germline, CDR1 is SGHKS and CDR2 is YYEKEE (reference sequence). The CDR3 is made up of 14 amino acids.

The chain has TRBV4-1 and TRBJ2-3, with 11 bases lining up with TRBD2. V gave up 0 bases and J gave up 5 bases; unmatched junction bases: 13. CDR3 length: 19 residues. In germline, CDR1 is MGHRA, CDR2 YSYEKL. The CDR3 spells CASSQDRALAGGPVDTQYF. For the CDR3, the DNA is TGCGCCAGCAGCCAAGATCGGGCATTAGCGGGAGGGCCCGTAGATACGCAGTATTTT.

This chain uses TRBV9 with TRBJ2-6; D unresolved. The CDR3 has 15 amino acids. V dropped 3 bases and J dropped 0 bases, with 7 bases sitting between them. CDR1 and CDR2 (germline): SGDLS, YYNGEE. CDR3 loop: CASSAWSSGANVLTF. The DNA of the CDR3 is TGTGCCAGCAGCGCTTGGAGCTCTGGGGCCAACGTCCTGACTTTC.

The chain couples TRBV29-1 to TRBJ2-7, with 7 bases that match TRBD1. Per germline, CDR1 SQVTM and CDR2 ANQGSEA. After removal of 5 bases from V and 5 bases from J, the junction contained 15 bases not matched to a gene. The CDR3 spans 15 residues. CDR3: CSVTGPGTAPHEQYF. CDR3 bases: TGCAGCGTTACTGGCCCTGGGACAGCCCCCCACGAGCAGTACTTC.

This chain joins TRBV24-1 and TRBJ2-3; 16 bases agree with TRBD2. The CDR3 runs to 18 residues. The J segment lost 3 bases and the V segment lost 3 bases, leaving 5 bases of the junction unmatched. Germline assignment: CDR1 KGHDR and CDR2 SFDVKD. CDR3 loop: CATSDPGTSGRDTDTQYF. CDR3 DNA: TGTGCCACCAGTGATCCTGGGACTAGCGGGAGGGATACAGATACGCAGTATTTT.

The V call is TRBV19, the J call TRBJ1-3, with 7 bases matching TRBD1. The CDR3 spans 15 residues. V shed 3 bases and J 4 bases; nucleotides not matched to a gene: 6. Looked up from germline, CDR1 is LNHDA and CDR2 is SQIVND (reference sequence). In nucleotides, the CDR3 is TGTGCCAGTAGTATGGAGGGGGCGCCCGGAAACACCATATATTTT. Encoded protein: CASSMEGAPGNTIYF.

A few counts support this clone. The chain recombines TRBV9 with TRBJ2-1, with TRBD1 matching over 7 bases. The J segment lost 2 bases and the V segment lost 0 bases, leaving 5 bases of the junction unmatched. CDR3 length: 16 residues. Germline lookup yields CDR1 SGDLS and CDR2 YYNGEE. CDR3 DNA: TGTGCCAGCAGCGTAGGCAGAGGGGGCGCCTACAATGAGCAGTTCTTC. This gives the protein CASSVGRGGAYNEQFF.

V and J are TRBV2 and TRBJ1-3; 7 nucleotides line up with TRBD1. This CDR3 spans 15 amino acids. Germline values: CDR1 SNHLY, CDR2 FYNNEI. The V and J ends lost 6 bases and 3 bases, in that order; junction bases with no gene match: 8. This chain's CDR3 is CASRDYRGGGNTIYF. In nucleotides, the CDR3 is TGTGCCAGCAGGGATTACAGGGGCGGTGGAAACACCATATATTTT.

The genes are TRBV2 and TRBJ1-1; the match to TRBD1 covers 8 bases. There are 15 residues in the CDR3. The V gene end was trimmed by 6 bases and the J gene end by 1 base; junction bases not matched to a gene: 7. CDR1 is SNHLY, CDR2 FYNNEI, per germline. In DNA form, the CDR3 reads TGTGCCAGCAGGGGCAGACAGGGGCAGAACACTGAAGCTTTCTTT. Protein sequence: CASRGRQGQNTEAFF. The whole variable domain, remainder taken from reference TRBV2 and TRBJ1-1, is EPEVTQTPSHQVTQMGQEVILRCVPISNHLYFYWYRQILGQKVEFLVSFYNNEISEKSEIFDDQFSVERPDGSNFTLKIRSTKLEDSAMYFCASRGRQGQNTEAFFGQGTRLTVV.

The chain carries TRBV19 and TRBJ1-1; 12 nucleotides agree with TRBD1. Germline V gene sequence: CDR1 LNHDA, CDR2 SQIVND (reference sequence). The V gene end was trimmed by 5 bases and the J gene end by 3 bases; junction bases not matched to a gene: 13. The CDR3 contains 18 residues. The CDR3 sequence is CASSLSPGTGGADTEAFF. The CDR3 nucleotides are TGTGCCAGTAGTCTCTCTCCGGGGACAGGGGGCGCCGACACTGAAGCTTTCTTT. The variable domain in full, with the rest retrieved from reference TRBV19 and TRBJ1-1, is DGGITQSPKYLFRKEGQNVTLSCEQNLNHDAMYWYRQDPGQGLRLIYYSQIVNDFQKGDIAEGYSVSREKKESFPLTVTSAQKNPTAFYLCASSLSPGTGGADTEAFFGQGTRLTVV.

CDR3 DNA sequence: TGTGCCAGCATCTTGGACAGGGGACCCCATAATTCACCCCTCCACTTT. This codes for CASILDRGPHNSPLHF. V is TRBV28 and J is TRBJ1-6, with 9 bases identical to TRBD1. This CDR3 is built from 16 residues. The germline gives CDR1 MDHEN, CDR2 SYDVKM. Trimming at V came to 7 bases and at J to 5 bases, leaving 9 bases not matched to a gene.

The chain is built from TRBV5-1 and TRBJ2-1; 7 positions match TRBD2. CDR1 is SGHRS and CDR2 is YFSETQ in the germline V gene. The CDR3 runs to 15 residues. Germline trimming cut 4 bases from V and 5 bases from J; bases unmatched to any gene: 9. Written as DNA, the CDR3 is TGCGCCAGCAGCATGGGAGGGAGTAGCGACAATGAGCAGTTCTTC. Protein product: CASSMGGSSDNEQFF.

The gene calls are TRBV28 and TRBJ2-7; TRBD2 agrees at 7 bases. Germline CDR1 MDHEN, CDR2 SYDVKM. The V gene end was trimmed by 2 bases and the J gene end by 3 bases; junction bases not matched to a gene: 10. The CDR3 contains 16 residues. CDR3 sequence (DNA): TGTGCCAGCAGTTTAATTCTCTGGCGGGGGAACTACGAGCAGTACTTC. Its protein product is CASSLILWRGNYEQYF.

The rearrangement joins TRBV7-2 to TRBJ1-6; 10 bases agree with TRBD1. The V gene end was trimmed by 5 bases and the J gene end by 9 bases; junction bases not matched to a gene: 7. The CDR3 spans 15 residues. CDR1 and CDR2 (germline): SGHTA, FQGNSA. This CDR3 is CASSRDRGPVSPLHF. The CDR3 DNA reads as TGTGCCAGCAGCCGGGACAGGGGTCCGGTTTCACCCCTCCACTTT.

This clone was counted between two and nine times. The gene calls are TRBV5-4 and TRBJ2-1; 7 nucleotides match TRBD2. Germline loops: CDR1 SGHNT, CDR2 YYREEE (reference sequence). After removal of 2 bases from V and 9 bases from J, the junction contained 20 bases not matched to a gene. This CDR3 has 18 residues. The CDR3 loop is CASSFPGLGGTSVGEQFF. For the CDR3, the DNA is TGTGCCAGCAGCTTCCCCGGATTGGGCGGAACTAGCGTGGGTGAGCAGTTCTTC.

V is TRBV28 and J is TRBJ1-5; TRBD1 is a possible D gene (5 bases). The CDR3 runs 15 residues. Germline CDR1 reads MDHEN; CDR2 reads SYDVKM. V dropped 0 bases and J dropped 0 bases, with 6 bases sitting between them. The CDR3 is CASSLWGGSNQPQHF. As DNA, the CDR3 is TGTGCCAGCAGTTTATGGGGGGGTAGCAATCAGCCCCAGCATTTT.

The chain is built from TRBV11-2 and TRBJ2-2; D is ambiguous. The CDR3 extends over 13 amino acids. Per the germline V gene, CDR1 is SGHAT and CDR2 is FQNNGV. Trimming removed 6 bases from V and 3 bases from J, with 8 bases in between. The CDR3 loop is CASRGRYTGELFF. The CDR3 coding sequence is TGTGCCAGCAGGGGCCGATACACCGGGGAGCTGTTTTTT.

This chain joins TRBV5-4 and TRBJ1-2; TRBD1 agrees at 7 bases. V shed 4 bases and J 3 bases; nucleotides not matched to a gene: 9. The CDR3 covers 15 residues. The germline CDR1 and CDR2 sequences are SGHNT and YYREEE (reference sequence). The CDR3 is CASSTMTGMDYGYTF. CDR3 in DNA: TGTGCCAGCAGCACGATGACAGGGATGGACTATGGCTACACCTTC.

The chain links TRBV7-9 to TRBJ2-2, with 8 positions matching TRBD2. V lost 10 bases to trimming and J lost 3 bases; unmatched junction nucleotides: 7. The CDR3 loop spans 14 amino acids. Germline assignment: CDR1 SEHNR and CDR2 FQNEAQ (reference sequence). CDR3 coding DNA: TGTGCCACCGAGCGGGAGTCGGACACCGGGGAGCTGTTTTTT. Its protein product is CATERESDTGELFF.

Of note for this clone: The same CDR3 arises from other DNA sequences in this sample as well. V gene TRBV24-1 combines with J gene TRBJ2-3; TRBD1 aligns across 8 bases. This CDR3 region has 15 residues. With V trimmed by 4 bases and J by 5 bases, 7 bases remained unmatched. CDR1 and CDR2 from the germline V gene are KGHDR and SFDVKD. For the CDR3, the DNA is TGTGCCACCAGTGACCCTCAGGGGGCAGGAGATACGCAGTATTTT. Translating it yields CATSDPQGAGDTQYF.

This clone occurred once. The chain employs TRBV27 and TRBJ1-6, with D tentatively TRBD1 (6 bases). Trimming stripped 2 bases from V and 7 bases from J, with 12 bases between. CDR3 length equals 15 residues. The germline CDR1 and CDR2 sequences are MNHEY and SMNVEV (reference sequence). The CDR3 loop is CASSLGRTENSPLHF. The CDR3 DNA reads TGTGCCAGCAGTTTAGGTCGGACAGAAAATTCACCCCTCCACTTT.

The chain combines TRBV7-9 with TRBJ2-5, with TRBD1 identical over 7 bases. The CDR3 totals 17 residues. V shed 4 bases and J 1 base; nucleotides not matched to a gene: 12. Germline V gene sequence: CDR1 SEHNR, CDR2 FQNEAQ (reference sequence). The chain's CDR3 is CASSSPPGQLVQETQYF. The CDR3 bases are TGTGCCAGCAGCTCGCCCCCGGGACAGCTTGTCCAAGAGACCCAGTACTTC.

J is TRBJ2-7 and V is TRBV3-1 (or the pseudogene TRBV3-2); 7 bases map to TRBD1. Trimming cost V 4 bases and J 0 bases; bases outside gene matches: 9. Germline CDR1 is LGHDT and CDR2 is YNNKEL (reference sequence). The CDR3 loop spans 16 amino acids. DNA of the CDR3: TGTGCCAGCAGCCCTAGCCGACAGGGACCCTCCTACGAGCAGTACTTC. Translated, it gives CASSPSRQGPSYEQYF.